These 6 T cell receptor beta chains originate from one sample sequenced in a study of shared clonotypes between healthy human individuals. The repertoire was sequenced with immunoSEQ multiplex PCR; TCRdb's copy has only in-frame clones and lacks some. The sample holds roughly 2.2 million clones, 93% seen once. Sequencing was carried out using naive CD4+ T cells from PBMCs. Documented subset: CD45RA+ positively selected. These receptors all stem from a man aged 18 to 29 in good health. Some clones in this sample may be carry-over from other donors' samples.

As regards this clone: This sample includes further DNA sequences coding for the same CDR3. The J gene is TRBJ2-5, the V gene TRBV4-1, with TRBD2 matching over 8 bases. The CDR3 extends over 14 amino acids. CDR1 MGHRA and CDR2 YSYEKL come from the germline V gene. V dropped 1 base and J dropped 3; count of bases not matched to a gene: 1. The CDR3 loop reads CASSQGLAKETQYF. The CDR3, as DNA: TGCGCCAGCAGCCAAGGACTAGCGAAAGAGACCCAGTACTTC.

This CDR3 is CASSLVRGFRNTIYF. The CDR3 region has the DNA TGTGCCAGCAGCTTGGTTCGGGGGTTTCGAAACACCATATATTTT. The chain is built from TRBV5-7 and TRBJ1-3; the D gene is possibly TRBD1 (5 bases). TRBV5-7 is labeled an ORF, and its function is uncertain. V was trimmed by 0 bases and J by 5 bases, leaving 12 bases between them. The CDR3 contains 15 residues.

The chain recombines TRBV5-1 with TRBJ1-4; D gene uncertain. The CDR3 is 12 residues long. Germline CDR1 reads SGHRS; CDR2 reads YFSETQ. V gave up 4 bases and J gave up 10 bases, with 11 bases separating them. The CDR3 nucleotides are TGCGCCAGCAGCGAGTTGTCGGGAAAACTGTTTTTT. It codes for CASSELSGKLFF.

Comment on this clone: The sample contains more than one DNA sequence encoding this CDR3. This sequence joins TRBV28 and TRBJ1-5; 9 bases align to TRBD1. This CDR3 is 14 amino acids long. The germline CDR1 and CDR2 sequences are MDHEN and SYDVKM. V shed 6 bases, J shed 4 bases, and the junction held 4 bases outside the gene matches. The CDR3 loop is CASRRQGGNQPQHF. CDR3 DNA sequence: TGTGCCAGCAGGCGACAGGGGGGAAATCAGCCCCAGCATTTT.

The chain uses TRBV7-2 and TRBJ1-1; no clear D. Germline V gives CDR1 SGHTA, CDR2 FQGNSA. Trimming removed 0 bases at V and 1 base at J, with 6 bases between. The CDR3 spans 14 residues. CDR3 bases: TGTGCCAGCAGCTTAGCTCGGACGAACACTGAAGCTTTCTTT. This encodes CASSLARTNTEAFF.

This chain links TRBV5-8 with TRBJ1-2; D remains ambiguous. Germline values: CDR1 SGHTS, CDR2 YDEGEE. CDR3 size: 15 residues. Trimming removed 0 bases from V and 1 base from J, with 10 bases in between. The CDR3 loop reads CASSLVGTNNYGYTF. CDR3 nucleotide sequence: TGTGCCAGCAGCTTGGTGGGTACTAATAACTATGGCTACACCTTC.